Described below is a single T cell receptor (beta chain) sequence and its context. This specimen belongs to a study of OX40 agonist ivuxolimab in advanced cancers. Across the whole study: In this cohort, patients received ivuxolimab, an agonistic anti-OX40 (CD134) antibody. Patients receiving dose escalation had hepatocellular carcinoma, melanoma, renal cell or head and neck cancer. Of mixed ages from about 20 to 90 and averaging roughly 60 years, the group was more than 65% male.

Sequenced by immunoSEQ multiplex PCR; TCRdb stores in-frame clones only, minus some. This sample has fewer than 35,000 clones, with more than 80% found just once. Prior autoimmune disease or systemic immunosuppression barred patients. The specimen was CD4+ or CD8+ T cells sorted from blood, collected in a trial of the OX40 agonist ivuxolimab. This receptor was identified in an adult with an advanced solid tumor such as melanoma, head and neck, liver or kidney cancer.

CDR3 DNA: TGTGCCAGCAGTGAAAACCGCGTCACCGGGGAGCTGTTTTTT. Translation gives CASSENRVTGELFF. This chain joins TRBV2 and TRBJ2-2; D is unresolved. Germline-derived CDR1 and CDR2 are SNHLY and FYNNEI. Trimming pared 2 bases from V and 4 bases from J, leaving 8 bases between. The CDR3 length is 14 residues.